The source of this T cell receptor beta chain is a study of glioma-infiltrating T cells after dendritic cell vaccination. Study details: Between the early 2000s and the early 2010s, patients got autologous tumor lysate-pulsed dendritic cell vaccines.

Method: immunoSEQ multiplex PCR; TCRdb's copy keeps in-frame clones and lacks some. Altogether roughly 100,000 clones are present, roughly 79% being singletons, with the ten largest covering approximately 12%. Isocitrate dehydrogenase mutation was absent in all glioblastoma patients. Blood PBMC samples: pre-vaccination, two weeks post third vaccination, and at tumor progression. This material consisted of blood, taken before dendritic cell vaccination. This sequence was found in a human donor with glioblastoma.

DNA for the CDR3: TGCGCCAGCAGTACTACTGGGCGGGGGGGTGAAACCTACGAGCAGTACTTC. Its translation: CASSTTGRGGETYEQYF. The chain uses TRBV5-1 and TRBJ2-7, with 9 bases fitting TRBD2. The CDR3 is made up of 17 amino acids. In germline, CDR1 is SGHRS, CDR2 YFSETQ. With 5 bases clipped from V and 2 bases from J, the junction kept 14 bases outside the gene matches.